This T cell receptor (beta chain) was identified during a study of T cell responses to AZD1222 COVID-19 vaccine. Study-wide points: Among the donors, most were white British and more were female, and clonal diversity was possibly underestimated. Sampling captured repertoires only after the peak T cell response. Only 5 or 6 people who got AZD1222 tested seropositive at baseline.

Method: immunoSEQ multiplex PCR; TCRdb's copy keeps in-frame clones and lacks some. This repertoire shows around 99,000 clones, roughly nine tenths found once; its top ten account for 8% to 9.5%. A word on this clone: Its antigen is not identified.

The receptor was derived from an adult who received the AZD1222 COVID-19 vaccine. The material sequenced was peripheral blood, taken 28 days after the second AZD1222 dose.

CDR3 DNA: TGTGCCAGCAGCCAAATTAGCGGGCCCTACAATGAGCAGTTCTTC. Residues: CASSQISGPYNEQFF. The chain carries TRBV3-1 (or the pseudogene TRBV3-2) and TRBJ2-1, with 7 nucleotides matching TRBD2. V shed 2 bases, J shed 2 bases, and the junction held 3 bases outside the gene matches. Germline CDR1 and CDR2: LGHDT and YNNKEL (reference sequence). The CDR3 is 15 amino acids.